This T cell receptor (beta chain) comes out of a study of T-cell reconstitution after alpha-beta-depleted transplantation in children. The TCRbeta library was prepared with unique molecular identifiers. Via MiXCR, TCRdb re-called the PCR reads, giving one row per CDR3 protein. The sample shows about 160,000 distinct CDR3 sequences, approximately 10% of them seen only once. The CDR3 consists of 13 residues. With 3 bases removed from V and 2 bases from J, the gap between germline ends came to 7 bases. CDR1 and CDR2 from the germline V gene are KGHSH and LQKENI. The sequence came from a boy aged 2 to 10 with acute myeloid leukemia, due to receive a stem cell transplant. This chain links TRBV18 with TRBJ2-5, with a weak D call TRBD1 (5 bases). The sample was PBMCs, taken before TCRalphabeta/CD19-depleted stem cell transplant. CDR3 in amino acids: CASSPGHQETQYF. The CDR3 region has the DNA TGTGCCAGCTCACCCGGACATCAAGAGACCCAGTACTTC.